This T cell receptor beta chain is drawn from a study of regulatory T cells in long-lasting Graves disease. Study-level findings and limits: Patients with persistent disease shared 2,741 public clonotypes, outpacing the approximately 970 shared by new patients.

Time point reported: persistent/refractory GD, antithyroid drugs over 5 years with positive TRAb. Construction of the TCR library relied on RNA isolated from PBMCs. Graves' disease diagnosis followed American Thyroid Association guidelines. A nine-milliliter sample of peripheral blood was drawn into EDTA tubes. Details on this clonotype: Its cognate antigen is unknown.

To make TCR beta libraries, researchers used iRepertoire HTBI primers and Arm-PCR of CDR3 regions. Using its own MiXCR run on the multiplex PCR reads, TCRdb lists one record per CDR3 protein. The sample records 300,000 to 500,000 distinct CDR3 sequences, less than 25% being singletons. Germline V CDR1 and CDR2: GTSNPN, SVGIG (reference sequence). The CDR3 is made up of 14 amino acids. V lost 0 bases to trimming and J lost 5 bases, with 11 bases between them. This rearrangement joins TRBV30 to TRBJ1-5; D is perhaps TRBD1 (5 bases). The sample in question was peripheral blood mononuclear cells (PBMCs), obtained when the disease was refractory, from a patient treated with antithyroid drugs. This clonotype was obtained from a female donor with Graves disease. The CDR3 sequence: CAWSVPGGHQPQHF. CDR3 nucleotide sequence: TGTGCCTGGAGTGTACCGGGGGGACATCAGCCCCAGCATTTT.